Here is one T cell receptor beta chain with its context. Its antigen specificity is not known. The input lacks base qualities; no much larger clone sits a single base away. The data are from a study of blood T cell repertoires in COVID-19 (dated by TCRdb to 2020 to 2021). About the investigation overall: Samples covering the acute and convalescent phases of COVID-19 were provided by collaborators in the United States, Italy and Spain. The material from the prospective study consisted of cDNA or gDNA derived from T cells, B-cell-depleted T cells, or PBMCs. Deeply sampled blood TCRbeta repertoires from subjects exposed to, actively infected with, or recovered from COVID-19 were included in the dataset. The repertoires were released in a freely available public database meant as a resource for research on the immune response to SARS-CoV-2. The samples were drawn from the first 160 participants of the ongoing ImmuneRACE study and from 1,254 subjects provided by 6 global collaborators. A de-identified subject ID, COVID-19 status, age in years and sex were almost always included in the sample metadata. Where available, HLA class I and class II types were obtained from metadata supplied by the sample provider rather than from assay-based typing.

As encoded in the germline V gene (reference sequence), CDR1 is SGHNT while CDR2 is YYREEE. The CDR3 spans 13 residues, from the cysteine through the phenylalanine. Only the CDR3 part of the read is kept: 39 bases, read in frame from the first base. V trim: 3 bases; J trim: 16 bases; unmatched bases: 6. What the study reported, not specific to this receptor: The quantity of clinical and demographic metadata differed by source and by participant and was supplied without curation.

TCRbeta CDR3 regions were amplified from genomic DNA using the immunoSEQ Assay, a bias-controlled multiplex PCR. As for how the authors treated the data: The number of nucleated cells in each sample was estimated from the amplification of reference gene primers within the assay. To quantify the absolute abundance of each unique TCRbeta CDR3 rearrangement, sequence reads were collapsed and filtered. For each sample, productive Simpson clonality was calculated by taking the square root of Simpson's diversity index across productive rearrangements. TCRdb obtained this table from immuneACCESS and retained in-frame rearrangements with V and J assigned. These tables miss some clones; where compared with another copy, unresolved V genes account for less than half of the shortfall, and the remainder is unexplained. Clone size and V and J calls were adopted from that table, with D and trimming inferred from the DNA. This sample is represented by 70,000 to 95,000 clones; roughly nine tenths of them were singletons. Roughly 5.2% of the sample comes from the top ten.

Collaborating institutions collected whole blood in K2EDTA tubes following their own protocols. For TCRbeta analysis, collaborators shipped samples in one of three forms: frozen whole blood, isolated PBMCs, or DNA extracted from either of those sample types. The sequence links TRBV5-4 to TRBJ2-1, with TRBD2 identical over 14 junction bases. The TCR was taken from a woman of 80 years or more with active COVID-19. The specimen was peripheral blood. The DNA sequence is TGTGCCAGCAGCTGGGGACTAGCGGGAGCCGGATTCTTC. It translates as CASSWGLAGAGFF.